These T cell receptor beta chains were read from a single sample in a study of T cell repertoires in cytomegalovirus infection. TCRdb called the reads again in MiXCR, with one record for every CDR3 protein. This table has under 350,000 distinct CDR3 sequences, over 7.5% appearing once. The sample was PBMCs. These receptors all stem from a human donor in good health (CMV status not recorded). Some clones in this sample may be carry-over from other donors' samples. Both conserved end residues are trimmed from each CDR3.

v_call: TRBV12-3/TRBV12-4
j_call: TRBJ1-1
cdr3_aa: ASRMGRLNTEAF

v_call: TRBV5-1
j_call: TRBJ2-1
cdr3_aa: ASSPRGSGDYNEQF

v_call: TRBV27
j_call: TRBJ2-2
cdr3_aa: ASKFWGNTGELF

v_call: TRBV27
j_call: TRBJ1-5
cdr3_aa: ASSISGTGVYQPQH

v_call: TRBV30
j_call: TRBJ2-1
cdr3_aa: AWSGTSGRSYSYNEQF

v_call: TRBV7-2
j_call: TRBJ2-7
cdr3_aa: ASSSPERGAYHSYEQY

v_call: TRBV7-3
j_call: TRBJ2-1
cdr3_aa: ASSQYPPNEQF

v_call: TRBV20-1
j_call: TRBJ2-7
cdr3_aa: SARSSAAWEQY

v_call: TRBV7-2
j_call: TRBJ2-5
cdr3_aa: ASSFWGKETQY

v_call: TRBV7-8
j_call: TRBJ2-1
cdr3_aa: ASSWNPGLAGNNEQF